The 15 T cell receptor beta chains reported below all come from one sample, sequenced in a study of T cells in Graves' hyperthyroidism and ophthalmopathy (dated by TCRdb to between 2017 and 2020). Libraries were built with multiplex PCR. The data were produced on an Illumina HiSeq 2000. Amplification of TCR beta CDR3 regions was carried out from RNA transcripts. A first-round RT-PCR of the TCR CDR3 used the HTBI primer set with the Qiagen OneStep RT-PCR kit. The public reads were reprocessed in TCRdb via fastp at Q25 and MiXCR, keeping in-frame beta chains. Rows are combined by CDR3 protein, so each entry shows the most common genes and DNA. Present in this sample are 400,000 to 600,000 distinct CDR3 sequences, less than 25% of which were seen just once. About a quarter of the sample is in the top ten clones. Sequencing was performed on blood. Receptors were obtained from a man in his late teens or twenties with Graves' hyperthyroidism.

This clonotype was observed many times. CDR3 residues: CASSYGGSSGNTIYF. The CDR3, as DNA: TGTGCCAGCAGTTACGGTGGCAGCTCTGGAAACACCATATATTTT. This rearrangement joins TRBV6-5 to TRBJ1-3; D unclear. Trimming pared 2 bases from V and 0 bases from J, leaving 8 bases between. The germline CDR1 and CDR2 sequences are MNHEY and SVGAGI. The CDR3 consists of 15 residues.

There are many counts of this clonotype. The gene calls are TRBV5-1 and TRBJ2-2; D uncertain. Trimming took off 0 bases at V and 8 bases at J, with 8 bases between the two ends. CDR3 length equals 13 residues. Germline V gives CDR1 SGHRS, CDR2 YFSETQ. The chain's CDR3 is CASSLAQRGELFF. In DNA form, the CDR3 reads TGCGCCAGCAGCTTGGCACAGAGAGGGGAGCTGTTTTTT. The whole variable domain, remainder taken from reference TRBV5-1 and TRBJ2-2, is KAGVTQTPRYLIKTRGQQVTLSCSPISGHRSVSWYQQTPGQGLQFLFEYFSETQRNKGNFPGRFSGRQFSNSRSEMNVSTLELGDSALYLCASSLAQRGELFFGEGSRLTVL.

This clonotype has at least ten counts. The chain couples TRBV12-3 or TRBV12-4 to TRBJ1-1, with TRBD1 matching 7 bases. The CDR3 runs to 15 residues. V was pared by 3 bases and J by 1 base, with 5 bases of the junction left unmatched. The CDR3 protein is CASSFTGAANTEAFF. For the CDR3, the DNA is TGTGCCAGCAGTTTTACAGGGGCTGCGAACACTGAAGCTTTCTTT.

In its sample, this clonotype was seen many times. V usage is TRBV7-6 and J usage is TRBJ2-5; 14 nucleotides agree with TRBD2. The ends lost 4 bases at V and 4 bases at J; junction bases unmatched: 5. Germline CDR1 is SGHVS and CDR2 is FNYEAQ. The CDR3 loop spans 16 amino acids. CDR3: CASSSGLAGGTETQYF. The DNA for the CDR3 is TGTGCCAGCAGCTCCGGACTAGCGGGGGGCACAGAGACCCAGTACTTC.

This clonotype has a count of ten or more. The V and J genes are TRBV19 and TRBJ1-3; D is unresolved. The germline V gene has CDR1 LNHDA and CDR2 SQIVND (reference sequence). V lost 2 bases and J lost 8, with 10 bases in between. The CDR3 is 13 amino acids. CDR3 in amino acids: CASSIYLGDTIYF. CDR3 bases: TGTGCCAGTAGTATATACCTGGGAGACACCATATATTTT.

This clonotype was counted a few times. The genes are TRBV6-5 and TRBJ1-2; 8 nucleotides line up with TRBD1. The CDR3 consists of 15 residues. Trimming took 0 bases from V and 4 from J; bases not matched to a gene: 4. CDR1 and CDR2 (germline): MNHEY, SVGAGI. DNA for the CDR3: TGTGCCAGCAGTTACTCTCAGGGGGCGACCTATGGCTACACCTTC. Translating gives CASSYSQGATYGYTF.

This sequence joins TRBV20-1 and TRBJ1-5; TRBD1 matches at 8 bases. Germline V gene data show CDR1 as DFQATT and CDR2 as SNEGSKA (reference sequence). The V and J ends lost 0 bases and 1 base, in that order; junction bases with no gene match: 8. The CDR3 runs 17 residues. The CDR3 nucleotides are TGCAGTGCTAGAGATTCCAGGACAGGGATGAGCAATCAGCCCCAGCATTTT. Translating it yields CSARDSRTGMSNQPQHF.

This clonotype was counted many times. V gene TRBV6-5 combines with J gene TRBJ1-1; D gene unclear. In germline, CDR1 is MNHEY, CDR2 SVGAGI. This CDR3 comprises 11 residues. V was trimmed by 7 bases and J by 4 bases, leaving 7 bases between them. The CDR3 DNA reads TGTGCCAGCACACGAACCACTGAAGCTTTCTTT. It translates to CASTRTTEAFF.

The chain couples TRBV11-2 to TRBJ2-7; 7 nucleotides align to TRBD2. The CDR3 loop spans 14 amino acids. The V segment lost 5 bases and the J segment 2 bases; nucleotides outside the gene matches: 6. The germline V gene has CDR1 SGHAT and CDR2 FQNNGV. The CDR3 DNA sequence: TGTGCCAGCAGCGACGGGGGGTGGGCCTACGAGCAGTACTTC. This gives the protein CASSDGGWAYEQYF. The full variable domain, completed using reference TRBV11-2 and TRBJ2-7, is EAGVAQSPRYKIIEKRQSVAFWCNPISGHATLYWYQQILGQGPKLLIQFQNNGVVDDSQLPKDRFSAERLKGVDSTLKIQPAKLEDSAVYLCASSDGGWAYEQYFGPGTRLTVT.

Ten or more counts support this clonotype. This chain uses TRBV12-3 or TRBV12-4 with TRBJ1-2; maybe TRBD1 (5 bases). V was trimmed by 3 bases and J by 6 bases, leaving 11 bases between them. The CDR3 sequence is 13 residues long. CDR3 bases: TGTGCCAGCAGTTTGAGGGGTAGCAATGGCTACACCTTC. As protein: CASSLRGSNGYTF.

Ten or more counts support this clonotype. V is TRBV30 and J is TRBJ1-1; perhaps TRBD1 as D (5 bases). V was shortened by 7 bases and J by 1 base, with 22 bases between the two germline ends. CDR3 length: 16 amino acids. Germline V gives CDR1 GTSNPN, CDR2 SVGIG (reference sequence). The CDR3 loop reads CASERAGIFQNTEAFF. In nucleotides, the CDR3 is TGTGCCTCAGAGAGGGCAGGGATTTTCCAGAACACTGAAGCTTTCTTT. The entire variable domain, with the rest obtained from reference TRBV30 and TRBJ1-1, is as follows: SQTIHQWPATLVQPVGSPLSLECTVEGTSNPNLYWYRQAAGRGLQLLFYSVGIGQISSEVPQNLSASRPQDRQFILSSKKLLLSDSGFYLCASERAGIFQNTEAFFGQGTRLTVV.

This sequence joins TRBV12-3 or TRBV12-4 and TRBJ2-4; D gene unclear. There are 14 residues in the CDR3. With 6 bases removed from V and 0 bases from J, the gap between germline ends came to 9 bases. The DNA of the CDR3 is TGTGCCAGCAGCGAGGAGCTAGCCAAAAACATTCAGTACTTC. Its translation: CASSEELAKNIQYF.

The chain couples TRBV24-1 to TRBJ2-5; TRBD2 matches at 16 bases. Germline-derived CDR1 and CDR2 are KGHDR and SFDVKD. Germline trimming cut 1 base from V and 3 bases from J; bases unmatched to any gene: 4. The CDR3 length is 18 residues. The CDR3 protein is CATSDLRGTSGREETQYF. For the CDR3, the DNA is TGTGCCACCAGTGATTTAAGGGGGACTAGCGGGAGGGAAGAGACCCAGTACTTC.

This clonotype appeared a few times. The chain couples TRBV28 to TRBJ2-4; 11 bases are a match to TRBD2. This CDR3 spans 18 amino acids. The V gene end was trimmed by 5 bases and the J gene end by 4 bases; junction bases not matched to a gene: 13. Looked up from germline, CDR1 is MDHEN and CDR2 is SYDVKM. CDR3 coding DNA: TGTGCCAGCAGTGAGACTAGCGGGGCACCATCCAGTAAAAACATTCAGTACTTC. Protein sequence: CASSETSGAPSSKNIQYF.

The rearrangement links TRBV30 to TRBJ1-2; the match to TRBD1 covers 8 bases. This CDR3 has 13 amino acids. Germline V lookup: CDR1 GTSNPN, CDR2 SVGIG (reference sequence). With 4 bases clipped from V and 6 bases from J, the junction kept 7 bases outside the gene matches. CDR3 residues: CAWNQGAVNGYTF. Written as DNA, the CDR3 is TGTGCCTGGAACCAGGGGGCGGTGAATGGCTACACCTTC. Full variable domain (missing parts from reference TRBV30 and TRBJ1-2): SQTIHQWPATLVQPVGSPLSLECTVEGTSNPNLYWYRQAAGRGLQLLFYSVGIGQISSEVPQNLSASRPQDRQFILSSKKLLLSDSGFYLCAWNQGAVNGYTFGSGTRLTVV.